This T cell receptor beta chain was retrieved from a study of cytomegalovirus exposure and HLA in healthy donors. Notes on this clone: Its antigen is not identified.

The germline V gene has CDR1 SGHDT and CDR2 YYEEEE. Trimming stripped 4 bases from V and 3 bases from J, with 7 bases between. The CDR3 is 13 amino acids. Findings of the study overall: Judged likely to be a sequencing artifact was a cluster of highly shared sequence variants.

Amplification used 60 Vbeta primers and 13 Jbeta primers. Assay: immunoSEQ multiplex PCR; the TCRdb copy retains only in-frame clones and omits some. This table has 55,000 to 80,000 clones, approximately 71% appearing once. Sequenced: PBMCs. The chain employs TRBV5-6 and TRBJ2-2; D gene unclear. The clonotype comes from a man in his sixties in good health and CMV-seropositive. CDR3: CASSSSYTGELFF. The CDR3 DNA reads as TGTGCCAGCAGCAGCTCCTACACCGGGGAGCTGTTTTTT.